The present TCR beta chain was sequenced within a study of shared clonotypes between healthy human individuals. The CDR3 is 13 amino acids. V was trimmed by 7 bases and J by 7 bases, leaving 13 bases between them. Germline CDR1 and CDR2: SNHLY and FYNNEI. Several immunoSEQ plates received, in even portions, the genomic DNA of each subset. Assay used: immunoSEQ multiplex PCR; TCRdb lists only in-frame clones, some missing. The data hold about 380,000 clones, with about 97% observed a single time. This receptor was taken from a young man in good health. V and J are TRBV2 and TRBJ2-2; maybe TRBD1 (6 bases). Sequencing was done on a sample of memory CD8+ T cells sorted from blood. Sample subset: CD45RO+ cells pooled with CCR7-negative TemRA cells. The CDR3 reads CASTNRAGGELFF. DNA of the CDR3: TGTGCCAGCACGAACAGGGCCGGCGGGGAGCTGTTTTTT.